Presented here are 7 T cell receptor beta chains from one specimen sequenced in a study of blood T cells in healthy people across ages. PCR was performed a second time for about 7 to 11 cycles using a sample-barcoded 5' primer and a J-beta primer mix. MiXCR was run by TCRdb on the 5' RACE reads, yielding one entry per CDR3 protein. The sample carries some 640,000 distinct CDR3 sequences, under 30% recorded once. The sample taken for sequencing was blood. These receptors all stem from an elderly woman in good health.

CDR3 protein: CATRVWGVTEAFF. CDR3 sequence (DNA): TGTGCCACCAGGGTCTGGGGGGTCACTGAAGCTTTCTTT. This chain uses TRBV15 with TRBJ1-1, with D possibly matching TRBD1 (5 bases). The ends were cut back, 6 bases at V and 4 bases at J, with 12 bases in the middle. CDR1 is LNHNV and CDR2 is YYDKDF in the germline V gene (reference sequence). CDR3 length: 13 amino acids.

This clonotype was recorded at least ten times. The genes are TRBV20-1 and TRBJ2-1; D ambiguous. Germline values: CDR1 DFQATT, CDR2 SNEGSKA (reference sequence). CDR3 length: 12 residues. The germline V and J ends were trimmed by 1 base and 7 bases, with 8 bases remaining between them. In DNA, the CDR3 is TGCAGTGCTAGAGTGAGGAAGAATGAGCAGTTCTTC. As protein: CSARVRKNEQFF.

Worth noting for this clonotype: A much more abundant neighbour one base away suggests this may be a read error. V and J are TRBV7-2 and TRBJ1-2; no reliable D call. The germline V gene has CDR1 SGHTA and CDR2 FQGNSA. The CDR3 is 16 amino acids. CDR3 in DNA: TGTGCCAGCTGCTTAGGTACGAGGGTAACATCCTATGGCTACACCTTC. This encodes CASCLGTRVTSYGYTF.

This clonotype was seen a few times. The V call is TRBV19, the J call TRBJ1-5; TRBD1 aligns across 9 bases. The trim removed 3 bases at V and 3 bases at J, leaving 3 bases unmatched. The CDR3 covers 15 residues. Germline V gene sequence: CDR1 LNHDA, CDR2 SQIVND (reference sequence). The DNA for the CDR3 is TGTGCCAGTAGTATGGGACAGGGACCCAATCAGCCCCAGCATTTT. Amino acid sequence: CASSMGQGPNQPQHF. Using reference TRBV19 and TRBJ1-5 for the parts outside the CDR3, the full variable domain is DGGITQSPKYLFRKEGQNVTLSCEQNLNHDAMYWYRQDPGQGLRLIYYSQIVNDFQKGDIAEGYSVSREKKESFPLTVTSAQKNPTAFYLCASSMGQGPNQPQHFGDGTRLSIL.

As to this clonotype: This may come from a read error, since a much larger clone is one base off. The chain couples TRBV11-1 to TRBJ1-4; D gene uncertain. The CDR3 consists of 14 residues. The V gene's germline CDR1 is SGHAT and CDR2 FQDESV (reference sequence). Trimming removed 8 bases at V and 1 base at J, with 11 bases between. DNA of the CDR3: TGTGCCAGCGGCCGGGAGTTAACTAATGAAAAACTGTTTTTT. As protein: CASGRELTNEKLFF.

Details on this clonotype: It may be a read error: a sequence one base away is much more abundant. The V call is TRBV14, the J call TRBJ2-3, with TRBD1 as a possible D gene (5 bases). The CDR3 has 15 amino acids. With 0 bases removed from V and 6 bases from J, the gap between germline ends came to 13 bases. Germline V gene data show CDR1 as SGHDN and CDR2 as FVKESK. CDR3 region: CASSQEPRVNDTQYF. CDR3 in DNA: TGTGCCAGCAGCCAAGAACCCAGGGTTAATGATACGCAGTATTTT.

This clonotype was found a few times. The junction and the germline gene differ at one end; a read error may be behind it. This chain links TRBV4-2 with TRBJ2-1; 8 positions agree with TRBD2. The CDR3 contains 16 residues. Germline V gene data show CDR1 as LGHNA and CDR2 as YNFKEQ. CDR3 sequence reads: CAGSPTLQRGWETQFF. As DNA, the CDR3 is TGTGCCGGCAGCCCCACTCTGCAGCGGGGGTGGGAGACCCAGTTCTTC.